This passage covers 4 T cell receptor beta chains from one sample sequenced in a study of cytomegalovirus exposure and HLA in healthy donors. It was with 60 Vbeta and 13 Jbeta primers that the PCR ran. The repertoire was sequenced with immunoSEQ multiplex PCR; TCRdb's copy has only in-frame clones and lacks some. This sample has around 50,000 clones; almost 85% occur once, and the top ten carry approximately 2.9%. Material for sequencing was PBMCs. Source of these receptors: a man between 50 and 59 years old in good health and CMV-seronegative.

This rearrangement joins TRBV10-3 to TRBJ2-7; TRBD1 matches at 8 bases. Germline V gene data show CDR1 as ENHRY and CDR2 as SYGVKD. V lost 6 bases and J lost 2; bases outside the gene matches: 6. The CDR3 spans 14 residues. As DNA, the CDR3 is TGTGCCATCAGCACCGGACAGGGCCCCTACGAGCAGTACTTC. Translation gives CAISTGQGPYEQYF.

The chain couples TRBV28 to TRBJ2-7; tentative D call: TRBD2 (5 bases). The V end was cut by 6 bases, the J end by 4 bases, with 19 bases between. Per germline, CDR1 MDHEN and CDR2 SYDVKM. The CDR3 extends over 15 amino acids. Here the CDR3 reads CASRTSGAKIYEQYF. The CDR3 bases are TGTGCCAGCAGGACCAGCGGAGCCAAGATTTACGAGCAGTACTTC.

This clone was found a few times. V is TRBV6-6 and J is TRBJ2-7, with 7 bases matching TRBD1. This CDR3 comprises 14 residues. The ends lost 2 bases at V and 4 bases at J; junction bases unmatched: 5. Per the germline V gene, CDR1 is MNHNY and CDR2 is SVGAGI (reference sequence). The CDR3 nucleotides read TGTGCCAGCAGTTACCGGGACAGCGTTTACGAGCAGTACTTC. Residues: CASSYRDSVYEQYF.

The rearrangement joins TRBV5-8 to TRBJ2-5, with TRBD2 matching over 8 bases. The end of the DNA is better explained by TRBJ2-7, so the J call may be wrong. Looked up from germline, CDR1 is SGHTS and CDR2 is YDEGEE. The CDR3 is made up of 16 amino acids. Written as DNA, the CDR3 is TGTGCCAGCAGCTCTCAGTTTAGGCGGGGGGCCTACGAGCAGTACTTC. The encoded protein is CASSSQFRRGAYEQYF.